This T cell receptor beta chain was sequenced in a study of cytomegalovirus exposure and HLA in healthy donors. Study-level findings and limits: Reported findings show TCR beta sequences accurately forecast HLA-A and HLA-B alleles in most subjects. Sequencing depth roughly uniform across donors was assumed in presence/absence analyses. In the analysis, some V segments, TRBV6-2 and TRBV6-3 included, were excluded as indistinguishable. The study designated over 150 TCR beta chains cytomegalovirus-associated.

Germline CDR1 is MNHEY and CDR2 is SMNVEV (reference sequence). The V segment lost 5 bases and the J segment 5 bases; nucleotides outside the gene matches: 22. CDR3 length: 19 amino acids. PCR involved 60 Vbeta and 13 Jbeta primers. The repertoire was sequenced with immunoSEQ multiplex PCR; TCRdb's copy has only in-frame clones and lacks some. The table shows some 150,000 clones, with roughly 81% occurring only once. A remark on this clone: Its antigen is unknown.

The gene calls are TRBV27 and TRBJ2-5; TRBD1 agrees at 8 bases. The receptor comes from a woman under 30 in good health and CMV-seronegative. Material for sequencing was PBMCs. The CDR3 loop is CASSPRVPWTGIEGETQYF. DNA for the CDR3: TGTGCCAGCAGTCCTAGGGTCCCTTGGACAGGGATAGAGGGGGAGACCCAGTACTTC.